The present TCR beta chain was sequenced within a study of control samples from healthy donors and cancer patients. Generated by immunoSEQ multiplex PCR, the TCRdb table keeps only in-frame clones and is missing some. The table has about 110,000 clones, around 87% seen once. The V end was cut by 6 bases, the J end by 3 bases, with 18 bases between. The CDR3 has 15 amino acids. Germline-derived CDR1 and CDR2 are MNHEY and SVGAGI. Sequencing was done on a sample of PBMCs. This chain joins TRBV6-5 and TRBJ2-7; possible D gene TRBD1, 5 bases. This clonotype was sampled from a woman aged 55-70 years with lung cancer. CDR3 region: CASRSQGGESYEQYF. The CDR3 nucleotides are TGTGCCAGCAGATCTCAGGGTGGAGAGAGCTACGAGCAGTACTTC.